The 19 T cell receptor beta chains reported below all come from one sample, sequenced in a study of T cell changes during pregnancy in multiple sclerosis. Measured with immunoSEQ multiplex PCR; TCRdb has only the in-frame clones, and not every one. The table lists about 79,000 clones, over 80% of them singletons, with approximately 0.47% in the top ten. The sample was CD4+ T cells from peripheral blood mononuclear cells, taken in the second trimester of pregnancy. Receptors were obtained from a female donor with multiple sclerosis, enrolled in a pregnancy study.

The J gene is TRBJ2-1, the V gene TRBV5-4, with D tentatively TRBD1 (7 bases). The CDR3 sequence is 17 residues long. Trimming left V 7 bases short and J 3 bases short, with 23 bases between. The V gene's germline CDR1 is SGHNT and CDR2 YYREEE (reference sequence). The CDR3 bases are TGTGCCAGCGGCCACGACGGCGCGGGACAGATCTACAATGAGCAGTTCTTC. Protein sequence: CASGHDGAGQIYNEQFF.

This clone showed up just once. V usage is TRBV5-4 and J usage is TRBJ2-7; D might be TRBD1 (5 bases). Trimming took 4 bases from V and 3 from J, leaving 11 bases between them. The CDR3 sequence is 13 residues long. Germline V CDR1 and CDR2: SGHNT, YYREEE (reference sequence). DNA for the CDR3: TGTGCCAGCAGCGTTGAAGGGGACTACGAGCAGTACTTC. Its protein is CASSVEGDYEQYF.

V is TRBV29-1 and J is TRBJ2-1; TRBD2 matches at 11 bases. Looked up from germline, CDR1 is SQVTM and CDR2 is ANQGSEA. Trimming took 6 bases from V and 0 from J; bases not matched to a gene: 13. CDR3 length: 18 residues. The CDR3 here is CSVAGQGTSGSSYNEQFF. CDR3 sequence (DNA): TGCAGCGTCGCGGGACAGGGCACTAGCGGGAGCTCCTACAATGAGCAGTTCTTC.

The chain is built from TRBV11-2 and TRBJ2-1, with 10 bases that match TRBD2. The germline CDR1 and CDR2 sequences are SGHAT and FQNNGV. This CDR3 is built from 16 residues. V lost 4 bases, J lost 1 base, and 4 bases stayed unmatched. CDR3 in amino acids: CASSSKLAGSYNEQFF. CDR3 sequence (DNA): TGTGCCAGCAGCTCCAAACTAGCGGGATCCTACAATGAGCAGTTCTTC.

As to this clone: Germline is not matched at one junction end, which may reflect a read error. J is TRBJ2-7 and V is TRBV7-7; D is perhaps TRBD1 (5 bases). CDR3 size: 15 residues. Germline V CDR1 and CDR2: SSHAT, FNYEAQ (reference sequence). The CDR3 protein is CASSQAAGSSYEQYF. The CDR3 bases are TGTGCTAGCAGCCAAGCCGCAGGGTCCTCCTACGAGCAGTACTTC. Together with reference TRBV7-7 and TRBJ2-7, the CDR3 gives the full variable domain: GAGVSQSPRYKVTKRGQDVTLRCDPISSHATLYWYQQALGQGPEFLTYFNYEAQPDKSGLPSDRFSAERPEGSISTLTIQRTEQRDSAMYRCASSQAAGSSYEQYFGPGTRLTVT.

The chain carries TRBV18 and TRBJ2-7; 10 bases line up with TRBD1. Germline V gene sequence: CDR1 KGHSH, CDR2 LQKENI. The CDR3 contains 15 residues. The trim removed 3 bases at V and 5 bases at J, leaving 7 bases unmatched. The chain's CDR3 is CASSPKRQGANEQYF. Here the CDR3 DNA reads TGTGCCAGCTCACCTAAGAGACAGGGGGCCAACGAGCAGTACTTC.

The rearrangement uses TRBV6-5 and TRBJ1-2, with a weak D call TRBD1 (6 bases). Germline V lookup: CDR1 MNHEY, CDR2 SVGAGI. The CDR3 length is 15 residues. The V end was cut by 7 bases, the J end by 4 bases, with 19 bases between. The DNA for the CDR3 is TGTGCCAGCAAGTCCGGGGGGGCCCTTGGCTATGGCTACACCTTC. Translation: CASKSGGALGYGYTF.

This clone was seen a few times. The gene calls are TRBV28 and TRBJ1-6, with D possibly TRBD1 on 5 matching bases. The CDR3 loop spans 15 amino acids. The ends were cut back, 8 bases at V and 0 bases at J, with 11 bases in the middle. The germline gives CDR1 MDHEN, CDR2 SYDVKM. CDR3 region: CASGVQDSYNSPLHF. DNA for the CDR3: TGTGCCAGCGGGGTACAGGACTCCTATAATTCACCCCTCCACTTT.

The J gene is TRBJ2-2, the V gene TRBV9; 14 positions agree with TRBD2. The CDR3 length is 17 residues. Germline V CDR1 and CDR2: SGDLS, YYNGEE. The V gene end was trimmed by 5 bases and the J gene end by 7 bases; junction bases not matched to a gene: 10. CDR3 nucleotides: TGTGCCAGCAGTTTCAGGGGACTAGCGGGGGCCGGCGGGGAGCTGTTTTTT. Translating gives CASSFRGLAGAGGELFF. Together with reference TRBV9 and TRBJ2-2, the CDR3 gives the full variable domain: DSGVTQTPKHLITATGQRVTLRCSPRSGDLSVYWYQQSLDQGLQFLIQYYNGEERAKGNILERFSAQQFPDLHSELNLSSLELGDSALYFCASSFRGLAGAGGELFFGEGSRLTVL.

The chain carries TRBV4-1 and TRBJ1-5; TRBD1 is a possible D gene (6 bases). Trimming cost V 4 bases and J 5 bases, with 21 bases left between them. The V gene's germline CDR1 is MGHRA and CDR2 YSYEKL. There are 17 residues in the CDR3. This chain's CDR3 is CASSRHGGRVSDQPQHF. The CDR3 bases are TGCGCCAGCAGCCGACATGGGGGCAGGGTTTCCGATCAGCCCCAGCATTTT.

V and J are TRBV9 and TRBJ2-1, with 7 bases identical to TRBD2. This CDR3 region has 17 residues. Germline CDR1 reads SGDLS; CDR2 reads YYNGEE. V shed 0 bases, J shed 4 bases, and the junction held 10 bases outside the gene matches. The CDR3 coding sequence is TGTGCCAGCAGCGTAGGGATCGGAGCGGGGAAGTACAATGAGCAGTTCTTC. Protein sequence: CASSVGIGAGKYNEQFF.

The J gene is TRBJ2-1, the V gene TRBV9; 10 bases fit TRBD2. The V segment lost 1 base and the J segment 7 bases; nucleotides outside the gene matches: 5. The germline CDR1 and CDR2 sequences are SGDLS and YYNGEE. There are 15 residues in the CDR3. The CDR3 loop reads CASSVLAGAGNEQFF. CDR3 DNA sequence: TGTGCCAGCAGCGTACTAGCGGGAGCGGGGAATGAGCAGTTCTTC.

The chain employs TRBV2 and TRBJ1-5; weak D call: TRBD1 (5 bases). With 1 base removed from V and 7 bases from J, the gap between germline ends came to 14 bases. Germline CDR1 reads SNHLY; CDR2 reads FYNNEI. There are 15 residues in the CDR3. Here the CDR3 reads CASSEESGGRQPQHF. CDR3 in DNA: TGTGCCAGCAGTGAAGAGTCGGGGGGTCGACAGCCCCAGCATTTT.

The gene calls are TRBV18 and TRBJ2-3; D perhaps matches TRBD1 (5 bases). V lost 5 bases and J 3 bases, leaving 9 bases between the germline ends. This CDR3 contains 13 residues. Germline assignment: CDR1 KGHSH and CDR2 LQKENI. DNA of the CDR3: TGTGCCAGCTCATTTCCAGGGACAGATACGCAGTATTTT. Residues: CASSFPGTDTQYF.

This chain connects TRBV19 to TRBJ1-2; D call uncertain. Germline V gene data show CDR1 as LNHDA and CDR2 as SQIVND (reference sequence). The CDR3 covers 13 residues. The ends were cut back, 9 bases at V and 3 bases at J, with 14 bases in the middle. The CDR3 spells CASRPGLYYGYTF. In DNA form, the CDR3 reads TGTGCCAGCCGCCCCGGACTTTACTATGGCTACACCTTC.

CDR3 in DNA: TGTGCCAGTAGTAGATTGACAGGGGGTTACAATGAGCAGTTCTTC. It is translated as CASSRLTGGYNEQFF. V and J are TRBV19 and TRBJ2-1, with 9 bases that match TRBD1. The CDR3 totals 15 residues. V trimming: 4 bases; J trimming: 4 bases; junction bases outside the gene matches: 5. Per the germline V gene, CDR1 is LNHDA and CDR2 is SQIVND (reference sequence).

The table lists this clone with a count of one. The V call is TRBV29-1, the J call TRBJ2-5; TRBD2 matches at 16 bases. J gave up 3 bases and V 8 bases, and 3 bases lay outside the gene matches. The CDR3 is 14 amino acids. Germline loops: CDR1 SQVTM, CDR2 ANQGSEA. The CDR3 DNA sequence: TGCAGCCTGGGGACTAGCGGGGGGGAAGAGACCCAGTACTTC. Translating gives CSLGTSGGEETQYF.

The chain uses TRBV10-3 and TRBJ2-2; possible D gene TRBD1, 6 bases. The CDR3 runs to 16 residues. Germline V gene data show CDR1 as ENHRY and CDR2 as SYGVKD. The V end was cut by 0 bases, the J end by 1 base, with 9 bases between. The CDR3 DNA reads TGTGCCATCAGTGAGTCCACGGGACAGAACACCGGGGAGCTGTTTTTT. Translation: CAISESTGQNTGELFF.

This chain uses TRBV5-1 with TRBJ2-7; D gene ambiguous. In germline, CDR1 is SGHRS, CDR2 YFSETQ. Deletions cut 1 base from V and 0 bases from J, with 11 bases between. The CDR3 is 15 residues long. For the CDR3, the DNA is TGCGCCAGCAGCTTGTCATTGGGCAGCTCCTACGAGCAGTACTTC. As protein: CASSLSLGSSYEQYF.